Following are 13 T cell receptor beta chains from one sample sequenced in a study of blood T cell repertoires in COVID-19. Clones were read by immunoSEQ multiplex PCR, and TCRdb kept only the in-frame ones, dropping some. The sample consists of hundreds of thousands of clones, around 90% of them appearing once. What was sequenced was PBMCs or T cells enriched from blood (not recorded which). The source of these receptors is a woman under 30 with acute COVID-19.

The chain employs TRBV29-1 and TRBJ1-2; the match to TRBD1 covers 7 bases. The CDR3 runs to 12 residues. Germline-derived CDR1 and CDR2 are SQVTM and ANQGSEA. The J segment lost 4 bases and the V segment lost 4 bases, leaving 3 bases of the junction unmatched. CDR3 DNA sequence: TGCAGCGTTGGACAGGGAAGCTATGGCTACACCTTC. Translated: CSVGQGSYGYTF.

V is TRBV6-1 and J is TRBJ2-2; D is unclear. Germline values: CDR1 MNHNS, CDR2 SASEGT. The CDR3 has 15 amino acids. Trimming shortened V by 2 bases and J by 3 bases, and 10 bases separated the two germline ends. The CDR3 region is CASSESLGYTGELFF. The CDR3, as DNA: TGTGCCAGCAGTGAAAGTCTCGGGTACACCGGGGAGCTGTTTTTT.

This chain links TRBV7-2 with TRBJ2-3; 8 nucleotides match TRBD2. CDR1 and CDR2 (germline): SGHTA, FQGNSA. The V segment lost 3 bases and the J segment 0 bases; nucleotides outside the gene matches: 5. The length of the CDR3 is 16 residues. The CDR3 nucleotides read TGTGCCAGCAGCTTCCATAGCGGGACTAGCACAGATACGCAGTATTTT. As protein: CASSFHSGTSTDTQYF.

Here the CDR3 reads CASKGPSGSYNEQFF. In nucleotides, the CDR3 is TGTGCCAGCAAAGGGCCTAGCGGGAGCTACAATGAGCAGTTCTTC. The rearrangement joins TRBV6-5 to TRBJ2-1; the match to TRBD2 covers 10 bases. Germline values: CDR1 MNHEY, CDR2 SVGAGI. This CDR3 contains 15 residues. Losses at the gene ends were 7 bases for V and 3 bases for J; bases not matched to a gene: 6.

V gene TRBV19 combines with J gene TRBJ1-5; 8 bases agree with TRBD1. Trimming cost V 6 bases and J 6 bases; bases outside gene matches: 7. Germline V gives CDR1 LNHDA, CDR2 SQIVND (reference sequence). The CDR3 is made up of 14 amino acids. DNA of the CDR3: TGTGCCAGTAGGGCCATCCAGGGGGCTCAGCCCCAGCATTTT. Its protein is CASRAIQGAQPQHF. The full variable domain, in which reference TRBV19 and TRBJ1-5 provide the parts outside the CDR3, is DGGITQSPKYLFRKEGQNVTLSCEQNLNHDAMYWYRQDPGQGLRLIYYSQIVNDFQKGDIAEGYSVSREKKESFPLTVTSAQKNPTAFYLCASRAIQGAQPQHFGDGTRLSIL.

V is TRBV7-2 and J is TRBJ1-3, with D perhaps matching TRBD1 (5 bases). Trimming removed 6 bases from V and 9 bases from J, with 18 bases in between. The CDR3 spans 14 residues. The germline CDR1 and CDR2 sequences are SGHTA and FQGNSA. CDR3 sequence: CASSYSRVESTIYF. The CDR3 region has the DNA TGTGCCAGCAGTTATTCCAGGGTGGAAAGCACCATATATTTT.

V and J are TRBV27 and TRBJ1-2, with 7 bases fitting TRBD1. The CDR3 spans 16 residues. J lost 7 bases, V lost 5 bases, and 16 bases had no gene match. The germline V gene has CDR1 MNHEY and CDR2 SMNVEV (reference sequence). This CDR3 is CASSPRGSLQGLGYTF. CDR3 DNA: TGTGCCAGCAGTCCCCGGGGATCGTTACAGGGGCTTGGCTACACCTTC.

The rearrangement uses TRBV4-1 and TRBJ2-1, with 11 bases fitting TRBD2. The CDR3 runs to 17 residues. The germline V gene encodes CDR1 MGHRA and CDR2 YSYEKL. With V trimmed by 0 bases and J by 6 bases, 7 bases remained unmatched. The CDR3 reads CASSQDRASGRSNEQFF. CDR3 bases: TGCGCCAGCAGCCAAGATAGGGCTAGCGGGAGGAGCAATGAGCAGTTCTTC.

The chain has TRBV4-1 and TRBJ2-1, with TRBD2 matching over 10 bases. V gave up 0 bases and J gave up 5 bases; unmatched junction bases: 4. The V gene's germline CDR1 is MGHRA and CDR2 YSYEKL. This CDR3 comprises 16 residues. CDR3 residues: CASSQEAGGGHNEQFF. CDR3 DNA sequence: TGCGCCAGCAGCCAAGAAGCGGGAGGGGGCCACAATGAGCAGTTCTTC.

The table lists this clone with a count of one. The chain's CDR3 is CASSQAAGVNSNQPQHF. CDR3 nucleotide sequence: TGCGCCAGCAGCCAAGCCGCAGGGGTCAATAGCAATCAGCCCCAGCATTTT. This chain links TRBV4-1 with TRBJ1-5; D is possibly TRBD1 (6 bases). The CDR3 is made up of 17 amino acids. Germline V gene lookup returns CDR1 MGHRA and CDR2 YSYEKL. V lost 1 base, J lost 0 bases, and 13 bases lay in between.

The chain carries TRBV19 and TRBJ2-1; no clear D gene. The germline gives CDR1 LNHDA, CDR2 SQIVND (reference sequence). This CDR3 is 16 amino acids long. V gave up 0 bases and J gave up 1 base, with 10 bases separating them. CDR3 region: CASSIDPPGSYNEQFF. CDR3 DNA: TGTGCCAGTAGTATAGATCCCCCCGGGTCCTACAATGAGCAGTTCTTC.

The genes are TRBV11-3 and TRBJ2-1, with 9 bases identical to TRBD1. The CDR3 contains 15 residues. Looked up from germline, CDR1 is SGHNT and CDR2 is YENEEA. After removal of 5 bases from V and 7 bases from J, the junction contained 9 bases not matched to a gene. CDR3 nucleotide sequence: TGTGCCAGCAGCCTCCGGGACAGGGCTAGGAATGAGCAGTTCTTC. Protein: CASSLRDRARNEQFF.

This clone is a singleton in its sample. The J gene is TRBJ2-7, the V gene TRBV5-1; TRBD1 agrees at 9 bases. Trimming took 5 bases from V and 5 from J; bases not matched to a gene: 8. There are 14 residues in the CDR3. CDR1 is SGHRS, CDR2 YFSETQ, per germline. In DNA form, the CDR3 reads TGCGCCAGCAGGACAGGGACAGGGAGTAACGAGCAGTACTTC. This encodes CASRTGTGSNEQYF. The full variable domain, rest sourced from reference TRBV5-1 and TRBJ2-7, is KAGVTQTPRYLIKTRGQQVTLSCSPISGHRSVSWYQQTPGQGLQFLFEYFSETQRNKGNFPGRFSGRQFSNSRSEMNVSTLELGDSALYLCASRTGTGSNEQYFGPGTRLTVT.